This TCR beta chain was recorded in a study of T cell responses to AZD1222 COVID-19 vaccine. The wider study: It was second doses at about 4 or about 12 weeks that were pooled.

General observations from the study: Only a handful of AZD1222 recipients were seropositive at baseline. Across spike, vaccine-associated CD4 TCRs were found, dominant at 160-218 and 743-854.

Germline V gives CDR1 SGHAT, CDR2 FQNNGV. V dropped 3 bases and J dropped 8 bases, with 16 bases sitting between them. CDR3 length equals 15 residues. Note on this clone: Its antigen is as yet unknown.

Data came from immunoSEQ multiplex PCR; TCRdb stores just in-frame clones and leaves some out. This table holds under 95,000 clones, around 90% found once. The V call is TRBV11-2, the J call TRBJ1-4, with TRBD1 as a possible D gene (5 bases). Specimen: peripheral blood, collected on day 0 of AZD1222 vaccination. This TCR came from an adult in good health. The CDR3, as DNA: TGTGCCAGCAGCTTTGGGCAGGGTTGGGGCGAAAAACTGTTTTTT. Its translation: CASSFGQGWGEKLFF.